A selection of T cell receptor beta chains follows, all from one sample in a study of cytomegalovirus exposure and HLA in healthy donors. TCRdb keeps only in-frame clones here, not all; method: immunoSEQ multiplex PCR. There are 110,000 or so clones in the sample; just over 75% occur only once, and about 7.5% lies in the top ten. The specimen sequenced was PBMCs. Receptor source: a man aged 35-49 years in good health and CMV-seropositive. Each CDR3 is given with its conserved first and last residue. Not all rows give a size; the values are once, few, many and, for expanded clones, a class.

V,size,CDR3
TRBV27,NA,CASSPIPRRGQTNEKLFF
TRBV4-2,NA,CASSPGQGGYQPQHF
TRBV7-6,NA,CASSLENRSLDRGDYGYTF
TRBV7-2,NA,CASSRGQGGTGNTIYF
TRBV4-2,NA,CASSQEGDLPTGTQFF
TRBV7-8,NA,CASSPRRGLSNQPQHF
TRBV25-1,once,CASSAASGGETQYF
TRBV7-3,NA,CASSLQRGGDTQYF
TRBV28,NA,CASSPGRADNSPLHF
TRBV30,once,CAWTGDSNQPQHF
TRBV4-2,NA,CASSLGRVNTGELFF
TRBV5-6,once,CASSLWDRDEAFF
TRBV7-2,NA,CASSLAWGGGYGYTF
TRBV11-2,NA,CASSLRGPDTGELFF
TRBV7-6,NA,CASSSGTGAYEQYF
TRBV7-2,NA,CASSSQGFLSYEQYF
TRBV5-1,once,CASSPDSPYGYTF
TRBV9,NA,CASSLEGGANQPQHF
TRBV30,NA,CAWSTGGGYEQYF
TRBV19,NA,CASSIGRGRKVMNTEAFF
TRBV7-3,few,CASSFSQGGEQYF
TRBV7-8,NA,CASSLDIPGGSNQPQHF
TRBV5-6,NA,CASSEGTGWDYGYTF
TRBV27,NA,CASSLSYSGGGAHNEQFF
TRBV12-5,NA,CASGLVPGGAQYF
TRBV7-9,NA,CASSLLMQETQYF
TRBV27,NA,CASSLTGSSYEQYF
TRBV4-3,NA,CASSQDLAGVRTGELFF
TRBV21-1,NA,CASSPPSRDRGYGYTF
TRBV7-6,few,CASSSGTTRSGNTIYF
TRBV11-3,NA,CASSRDGGTKNIQYF
TRBV7-9,NA,CASSPNRGRSSGANGLTF
TRBV18,NA,CASSPAVSLPEAFF
TRBV7-6,NA,CASSPQEGEETQYF
TRBV6-4,once,CASPEGGESPQHF
TRBV5-5,NA,CASSLRTSGTIIAKNSQYF
TRBV9,NA,CASSVDRSSYNEQFF
TRBV27,NA,CASGGGQGAQETQYF
TRBV27,NA,CASTTGASGTTGELFF
TRBV11-2,NA,CASSIGVQSYNEQFF